Detailed here is one T cell receptor (beta chain). Several immunoSEQ 96-well plates shared each subset's DNA, each plate a replicate. TCRdb's copy holds only in-frame clones and misses some; the assay was immunoSEQ multiplex PCR. The sample lists about 490,000 clones; roughly 80% were seen once. This sample was included in a study of shared clonotypes between healthy human individuals. The CDR3 runs 14 residues. V dropped 2 bases and J dropped 7 bases, with 15 bases sitting between them. Per germline, CDR1 SNHLY and CDR2 FYNNEI. The material sequenced was PBMCs. This TCR derives from a woman between 40 and 50 years old in good health. Some clones in this sample may be carry-over from other donors' samples. The gene calls are TRBV2 and TRBJ2-7, with D maybe TRBD2 (5 bases). CDR3 sequence: CASSERSPPGEQYF. The CDR3 nucleotides read TGTGCCAGCAGTGAAAGGTCGCCTCCGGGGGAGCAGTACTTC.